This is a list of T cell receptor beta chains from one sample in a study of OX40 agonist ivuxolimab in advanced cancers. Profiling relied on immunoSEQ multiplex PCR, and the TCRdb table lists in-frame clones only, not all of them. The sample includes under 85,000 clones, just under 80% seen only once; the top ten take around 5%. The specimen was CD4+ or CD8+ T cells sorted from blood, collected in a trial of the OX40 agonist ivuxolimab. These receptors all come from an adult with an advanced solid tumor such as melanoma, head and neck, liver or kidney cancer. The CDR3 runs from the conserved cysteine through the conserved F or W. The order of the fields is clone size, V gene, D gene, J gene, CDR3 DNA, CDR3 protein. The D gene is left open where the match is weak. Some rows mark clone size as missing; the rest say once, few, many or name a class of expanded clone.

abundance: few
v_gene: TRBV6-1
d_gene: TRBD1
j_gene: TRBJ2-7
CDR3nt: TGTGCCAGCAGGGACGCAGGGGGCATCGACGAGCAGTACTTC
CDR3aa: CASRDAGGIDEQYF

abundance: few
v_gene: TRBV28
d_gene: TRBD1
j_gene: TRBJ1-5
CDR3nt: TGTGCCAGCAAACAGGGGGGCAATCAGCCCCAGCATTTT
CDR3aa: CASKQGGNQPQHF

abundance: .
v_gene: TRBV30
d_gene: .
j_gene: TRBJ1-1
CDR3nt: TGTGCCTGGAGTTCCAGGGTGAACACTGAAGCTTTCTTT
CDR3aa: CAWSSRVNTEAFF

abundance: .
v_gene: TRBV19
d_gene: .
j_gene: TRBJ1-1
CDR3nt: TGTGCCAGTATTGGGGGTGGCAACACTGAAGCTTTCTTT
CDR3aa: CASIGGGNTEAFF

abundance: .
v_gene: TRBV10-3
d_gene: TRBD1
j_gene: TRBJ1-1
CDR3nt: TGTGCCATCAATCCGACAGGGGAAAGCACTGAAGCTTTCTTT
CDR3aa: CAINPTGESTEAFF

abundance: few
v_gene: TRBV6-1
d_gene: .
j_gene: TRBJ2-1
CDR3nt: TGTGCCAGCAGTGAAGAAAACAGGGTATACAATGAGCAGTTCTTC
CDR3aa: CASSEENRVYNEQFF

abundance: once
v_gene: TRBV27
d_gene: .
j_gene: TRBJ1-2
CDR3nt: TGTGCCAGCAGTTTTAGGCCAGGGGCTAACTATGGCTACACCTTC
CDR3aa: CASSFRPGANYGYTF

abundance: .
v_gene: TRBV6-5
d_gene: TRBD1
j_gene: TRBJ1-2
CDR3nt: TGTGCCAGCAGTGAAGGGGACAGGGCGTATGGCTACACCTTC
CDR3aa: CASSEGDRAYGYTF

abundance: .
v_gene: TRBV5-4
d_gene: .
j_gene: TRBJ2-1
CDR3nt: TGTGCCAGCAGATTGCCGCGGGCCAATGAGCAGTTCTTC
CDR3aa: CASRLPRANEQFF

abundance: once
v_gene: TRBV18
d_gene: .
j_gene: TRBJ1-1
CDR3nt: TGTGCCAGCTCACTATATCCCCAGGGAATTGAAGCTTTCTTT
CDR3aa: CASSLYPQGIEAFF

abundance: .
v_gene: TRBV6-6
d_gene: .
j_gene: TRBJ1-2
CDR3nt: TGTGCCAGCAGTTACAGGGGATCTAACTATGGCTACACCTTC
CDR3aa: CASSYRGSNYGYTF

abundance: few
v_gene: TRBV19
d_gene: .
j_gene: TRBJ1-1
CDR3nt: TGTGCCAGTAGTATGAAGGTATCTGAAGCTTTCTTT
CDR3aa: CASSMKVSEAFF

abundance: .
v_gene: TRBV28
d_gene: .
j_gene: TRBJ2-1
CDR3nt: TGTGCCAGCAGCCAGGGTATTGAGCAGTTCTTC
CDR3aa: CASSQGIEQFF

abundance: .
v_gene: TRBV6-6
d_gene: .
j_gene: TRBJ2-3
CDR3nt: TGTGCCAGCAGTTACTCGAGAGGGCTCGCAGATACGCAGTATTTT
CDR3aa: CASSYSRGLADTQYF

abundance: .
v_gene: TRBV5-4
d_gene: .
j_gene: TRBJ2-7
CDR3nt: TGTGCCAGCAGCTTGGTCGGCTACGAGCAGTACTTC
CDR3aa: CASSLVGYEQYF

abundance: .
v_gene: TRBV5-6
d_gene: .
j_gene: TRBJ2-1
CDR3nt: TGTGCCAGCAGCTTGGCCTACAATGAGCAGTTCTTC
CDR3aa: CASSLAYNEQFF

abundance: .
v_gene: TRBV6-6
d_gene: .
j_gene: TRBJ2-2
CDR3nt: TGTGCCAGCAGTCACCGGGGGACGGGCACCGGGGAGCTGTTTTTT
CDR3aa: CASSHRGTGTGELFF

abundance: .
v_gene: TRBV10-1
d_gene: TRBD2
j_gene: TRBJ2-3
CDR3nt: TGCGCCAGCAGTGAGAGAGCGGGGGGAAGTGCAGATACGCAGTATTTT
CDR3aa: CASSERAGGSADTQYF

abundance: few
v_gene: TRBV5-6
d_gene: .
j_gene: TRBJ2-1
CDR3nt: TGTGCCAGCAGCTTTGAATACAATGAGCAGTTCTTC
CDR3aa: CASSFEYNEQFF

abundance: .
v_gene: TRBV28
d_gene: .
j_gene: TRBJ2-7
CDR3nt: TGTGCCAGCAGTCGTAATCGGAGGGGGGGCGAGCAGTACTTC
CDR3aa: CASSRNRRGGEQYF

abundance: .
v_gene: TRBV30
d_gene: .
j_gene: TRBJ2-4
CDR3nt: TGTGCCTGGAGTGCCCCGGACAGAGCCAAAAACATTCAGTACTTC
CDR3aa: CAWSAPDRAKNIQYF

abundance: .
v_gene: TRBV9
d_gene: TRBD1
j_gene: TRBJ2-3
CDR3nt: TGTGCCAGCAGCAAGGGTGGGGGACAGGGCTCAGATACGCAGTATTTT
CDR3aa: CASSKGGGQGSDTQYF

abundance: .
v_gene: TRBV5-4
d_gene: TRBD2
j_gene: TRBJ2-3
CDR3nt: TGTGCCAGCAGCCTAGCGGCTAGCACAGATACGCAGTATTTT
CDR3aa: CASSLAASTDTQYF

abundance: .
v_gene: TRBV7-2
d_gene: .
j_gene: TRBJ2-5
CDR3nt: TGTGCCAGCAGCTTAGTTGTATCTCGGGGGGCCCAAGAGACCCAGTACTTC
CDR3aa: CASSLVVSRGAQETQYF

abundance: .
v_gene: TRBV19
d_gene: .
j_gene: TRBJ2-5
CDR3nt: TGTGCCAGTAGTATAGCGGGGCTAGACGGGACCCAGTACTTC
CDR3aa: CASSIAGLDGTQYF

abundance: .
v_gene: TRBV10-1
d_gene: .
j_gene: TRBJ2-1
CDR3nt: TGCGCCAGCAGGACCCTCGGGGGAGGCTCTTACAATGAGCAGTTCTTC
CDR3aa: CASRTLGGGSYNEQFF

abundance: .
v_gene: TRBV29-1
d_gene: .
j_gene: TRBJ1-2
CDR3nt: TGCAGCGTTGAAGAAAGGGCCTCGGGGGTGTATGGCTACACCTTC
CDR3aa: CSVEERASGVYGYTF

abundance: .
v_gene: TRBV7-9
d_gene: .
j_gene: TRBJ1-2
CDR3nt: TGTGCCAGCAGCTTGACAGGTCGGGCCGGCTACACCTTC
CDR3aa: CASSLTGRAGYTF

abundance: .
v_gene: TRBV5-4
d_gene: TRBD2
j_gene: TRBJ2-2
CDR3nt: TGTGCCAGCAGCTTCCGACTAGCGGGAACTCCCATGAACACCGGGGAGCTGTTTTTT
CDR3aa: CASSFRLAGTPMNTGELFF

abundance: .
v_gene: TRBV28
d_gene: TRBD2
j_gene: TRBJ2-7
CDR3nt: TGTGCCAGCAGCTCACAGGGCCCAGCGGGAGGGTACGAGCAGTACTTC
CDR3aa: CASSSQGPAGGYEQYF

abundance: .
v_gene: TRBV28
d_gene: .
j_gene: TRBJ1-6
CDR3nt: TGTGCCAGCAGTTTATCGGCGGGGAACGGTTCACCCCTCCACTTT
CDR3aa: CASSLSAGNGSPLHF

abundance: once
v_gene: TRBV5-4
d_gene: .
j_gene: TRBJ2-2
CDR3nt: TGTGCCAGCAGCTTGGACGCTCCCACCGGGGAGCTGTTTTTT
CDR3aa: CASSLDAPTGELFF

abundance: .
v_gene: TRBV5-4
d_gene: .
j_gene: TRBJ1-3
CDR3nt: TGTGCCAGCAGCCCTGGGACACCTGGAAACACCATATATTTT
CDR3aa: CASSPGTPGNTIYF

abundance: many
v_gene: TRBV27
d_gene: .
j_gene: TRBJ1-2
CDR3nt: TGTGCCAGCAGTTTGGCAGCGAGTTATGGCTACACCTTC
CDR3aa: CASSLAASYGYTF

abundance: .
v_gene: TRBV4-3
d_gene: TRBD2
j_gene: TRBJ2-3
CDR3nt: TGCGCCAGCAGCCACCGACTAGCGGGGGGAGATACGCAGTATTTT
CDR3aa: CASSHRLAGGDTQYF

abundance: few
v_gene: TRBV27
d_gene: .
j_gene: TRBJ1-2
CDR3nt: TGTGCCAGCAGTTTATCAGCAGGGTTCTATGGCTACACCTTC
CDR3aa: CASSLSAGFYGYTF

abundance: .
v_gene: TRBV10-3
d_gene: .
j_gene: TRBJ2-1
CDR3nt: TGTGCCATCAGTGAGTCAAGGGAGGCTGAGCAGTTCTTC
CDR3aa: CAISESREAEQFF

abundance: .
v_gene: TRBV4-1
d_gene: .
j_gene: TRBJ2-7
CDR3nt: TGCGCCAGCAGCCACACTAGGGGGACCTACGAGCAGTACTTC
CDR3aa: CASSHTRGTYEQYF

abundance: .
v_gene: TRBV28
d_gene: TRBD1
j_gene: TRBJ1-4
CDR3nt: TGTGCCAGCAACTCAGGGACAGGGGGCTGGTTTCGGGTGGGAAAACTGTTTTTT
CDR3aa: CASNSGTGGWFRVGKLFF

abundance: .
v_gene: TRBV2
d_gene: TRBD1
j_gene: TRBJ1-2
CDR3nt: TGTGCCAGCAGTGTGAGGACAGGGCGCCGCCTCTATGGCTACACCTTC
CDR3aa: CASSVRTGRRLYGYTF

abundance: .
v_gene: TRBV6-1
d_gene: .
j_gene: TRBJ1-3
CDR3nt: TGTGCCAGCAGCCCACAGGGTGGACCTGGAAACACCATATATTTT
CDR3aa: CASSPQGGPGNTIYF

abundance: .
v_gene: TRBV27
d_gene: .
j_gene: TRBJ1-2
CDR3nt: TGTGCCAGCAGTGCGGCCGGAAGGAGCTATGGCTACACCTTC
CDR3aa: CASSAAGRSYGYTF

abundance: .
v_gene: TRBV4-3
d_gene: TRBD2
j_gene: TRBJ2-2
CDR3nt: TGCGCCAGCAGCCAAAGGCGGGGGGGCCCCGGGGAGCTGTTTTTT
CDR3aa: CASSQRRGGPGELFF

abundance: .
v_gene: TRBV7-9
d_gene: .
j_gene: TRBJ1-4
CDR3nt: TGTGCCAGCACCCCTACCAACGCGGGTTTGGGTCTGTTTTTT
CDR3aa: CASTPTNAGLGLFF

abundance: .
v_gene: TRBV7-2
d_gene: .
j_gene: TRBJ2-7
CDR3nt: TGTGCCAGCAGCTTATATTCGGAGTGGGAGCAGTACTTC
CDR3aa: CASSLYSEWEQYF

abundance: few
v_gene: TRBV7-8
d_gene: .
j_gene: TRBJ1-5
CDR3nt: TGTGCCAGCACTCTCAAGGGGGGCTATAGCAATCAGCCCCAGCATTTT
CDR3aa: CASTLKGGYSNQPQHF

abundance: .
v_gene: TRBV5-5
d_gene: .
j_gene: TRBJ2-2
CDR3nt: TGTGCCAGCAGCGGCCAGAATGGCGCCGGGAAGAACACCGGGGAGCTGTTTTTT
CDR3aa: CASSGQNGAGKNTGELFF

abundance: .
v_gene: TRBV20-1
d_gene: .
j_gene: TRBJ2-5
CDR3nt: TGCAGTGCTAGAGATGGCAGGGGCGAGTACTTC
CDR3aa: CSARDGRGEYF

abundance: .
v_gene: TRBV5-1
d_gene: TRBD2
j_gene: TRBJ2-5
CDR3nt: TGCGCCAGCAGCGGTAGACTAGCGGGGGGGCTTAGGTCCCAGTACTTC
CDR3aa: CASSGRLAGGLRSQYF

abundance: few
v_gene: TRBV10-2
d_gene: .
j_gene: TRBJ2-3
CDR3nt: TGCGCCAGCAGTGAGAGAGGCTTTAGCACAGATACGCAGTATTTT
CDR3aa: CASSERGFSTDTQYF

abundance: .
v_gene: TRBV6-5
d_gene: .
j_gene: TRBJ1-2
CDR3nt: TGTGCCAGCAGTACCGCCGGCAGGCGCTATGGCTACACCTTC
CDR3aa: CASSTAGRRYGYTF

abundance: .
v_gene: TRBV28
d_gene: .
j_gene: TRBJ1-1
CDR3nt: TGTGCCAGCAGTTTATCCCAGATGAACACTGAAGCTTTCTTT
CDR3aa: CASSLSQMNTEAFF

abundance: .
v_gene: TRBV19
d_gene: .
j_gene: TRBJ1-3
CDR3nt: TGTGCCAGTAGTCAACCCTCAGGGGCTGGAAACACCATATATTTT
CDR3aa: CASSQPSGAGNTIYF

abundance: few
v_gene: TRBV18
d_gene: TRBD1
j_gene: TRBJ2-1
CDR3nt: TGTGCCAGCTCACCACCGGACAGGTCACACTTCTCTTACAATGAGCAGTTCTTC
CDR3aa: CASSPPDRSHFSYNEQFF

abundance: .
v_gene: TRBV5-1
d_gene: TRBD1
j_gene: TRBJ2-4
CDR3nt: TGCGCCAGCAGCTTACAGGGGGACAAAAACATTCAGTACTTC
CDR3aa: CASSLQGDKNIQYF

abundance: .
v_gene: TRBV5-4
d_gene: TRBD2
j_gene: TRBJ2-1
CDR3nt: TGTGCCAGCGCTCTAGCGGGGGGGCACAATGAGCAGTTCTTC
CDR3aa: CASALAGGHNEQFF

abundance: .
v_gene: TRBV18
d_gene: TRBD1
j_gene: TRBJ2-5
CDR3nt: TGTGCCAGCTCACCACCGCTCCAGGAGACAGGGGGCGTGGAGACCCAGTACTTC
CDR3aa: CASSPPLQETGGVETQYF